This T cell receptor (beta chain) appears in the sequencing data of a study of OX40 agonist ivuxolimab in advanced cancers. At the level of the study: The dose-escalation group included hepatocellular carcinoma, melanoma, renal cell carcinoma and head and neck cancer.

Germline V gene sequence: CDR1 ENHRY, CDR2 SYGVKD. The CDR3 extends over 12 amino acids. J lost 5 bases, V lost 11 bases, and 7 bases had no gene match. A word on this clone: No antigen is known for it.

Study-level points and caveats: Partial responders at 0.1-3.0 mg/kg had among the lowest clonal expansion. At 0.1 to 3.0 mg/kg, clonal expansion of CD4+ and CD8+ blood T cells had occurred by week 6. Average numbers of expanded clones were greater in CD8+ T cells than in CD4+.

Sequencing was performed with immunoSEQ multiplex PCR; in TCRdb, only in-frame clones are kept and a portion is missing. Among tens of thousands of clones listed, about three quarters were seen once. The TCR was taken from an adult with an advanced solid tumor such as melanoma, head and neck, liver or kidney cancer. Sample: CD4+ or CD8+ T cells sorted from blood, taken in a trial of the OX40 agonist ivuxolimab. This chain connects TRBV10-3 to TRBJ1-1; 8 nucleotides line up with TRBD1. The CDR3, as DNA: TGTGCCGTCCGGACAGGGCAGACTGAAGCTTTCTTT. It specifies CAVRTGQTEAFF.